The 8 T cell receptor beta chains below come from one sample, sequenced in a study of a mutant IDH1 vaccine in newly diagnosed glioma. The time point denotes: baseline, week 1 (first vaccination visit). Documented treatment: pre-vaccination baseline after standard-of-care therapy. Libraries were prepared by immunoSEQ multiplex PCR; TCRdb keeps only in-frame clonotypes and omits some of them. The table records fewer than 100,000 clones, over 85% of them present only once. This specimen was PBMCs, taken from a glioma patient treated with radiotherapy, temozolomide or both. Every receptor here comes from a woman between 50 and 59 years old with glioma.

The CDR3 here is CASSVTGTGRAFF. Here the CDR3 DNA reads TGTGCCAGTAGTGTTACCGGGACAGGGCGTGCTTTCTTT. This chain uses TRBV19 with TRBJ1-1, with TRBD1 matching over 9 bases. Germline V CDR1 and CDR2: LNHDA, SQIVND (reference sequence). There are 13 residues in the CDR3. Trimming cost V 5 bases and J 11 bases; bases outside gene matches: 9.

This clone was seen once. The CDR3 DNA reads as TGTGCCAGCAGTGGCTGCTCGCTGAGCTCCTACAATGAGCAGTTCTTC. It specifies CASSGCSLSSYNEQFF. This sequence joins TRBV6-4 and TRBJ2-1; D remains unclear. Germline V gene lookup returns CDR1 MRHNA and CDR2 SNTAGT. Trimming stripped 4 bases from V and 0 bases from J, with 13 bases between. The CDR3 runs 16 residues.

The rearrangement uses TRBV5-8 and TRBJ1-3; D is undetermined. The germline V gene has CDR1 SGHTS and CDR2 YDEGEE. This CDR3 has 15 amino acids. Trimming stripped 2 bases from V and 0 bases from J, with 9 bases between. CDR3 in amino acids: CASSFAASSGNTIYF. The CDR3 bases are TGTGCCAGCAGCTTTGCGGCCAGCTCTGGAAACACCATATATTTT.

This rearrangement joins TRBV2 to TRBJ1-2; D gene uncertain. From germline, CDR1 is SNHLY and CDR2 FYNNEI. CDR3 length: 13 residues. Trimming took 4 bases from V and 2 from J, leaving 8 bases between them. The CDR3 DNA reads TGTGCCAGCAGTGGTGGGCAGAACTATGGCTACACCTTC. It specifies CASSGGQNYGYTF.

The J gene is TRBJ2-3, the V gene TRBV9, with D possibly TRBD2 on 6 matching bases. The germline gives CDR1 SGDLS, CDR2 YYNGEE. The CDR3 extends over 15 amino acids. The V gene lost 4 bases and the J gene lost 6 bases, with 18 bases spanning the gap. The CDR3 is CASSHTGVGRDTQYF. CDR3 DNA sequence: TGTGCCAGCAGCCACACCGGGGTGGGGAGGGATACGCAGTATTTT.

This rearrangement joins TRBV7-9 to TRBJ2-7, with 9 bases matching TRBD1. CDR3 length: 14 amino acids. Unmatched junction bases numbered 7, after V lost 8 bases and J lost 2 bases. CDR1 is SEHNR, CDR2 FQNEAQ, per germline (reference sequence). The CDR3 region has the DNA TGTGCCAGCGCTCCGGGACAGGGAACCTACGAGCAGTACTTC. It encodes CASAPGQGTYEQYF.

The chain is built from TRBV7-3 and TRBJ2-3; 13 bases agree with TRBD2. Germline loops: CDR1 SGHTA, CDR2 FQGTGA. Trimming cost V 3 bases and J 4 bases; bases outside gene matches: 4. This CDR3 is 16 amino acids long. CDR3 sequence (DNA): TGTGCCAGCAGCTTCGGGACTAGCGGGATCGCAGATACGCAGTATTTT. Amino acids: CASSFGTSGIADTQYF.

The chain links TRBV28 to TRBJ1-2; D ambiguous. In germline, CDR1 is MDHEN, CDR2 SYDVKM. CDR3 length: 13 residues. V was cut by 4 bases and J by 3 bases, with 9 bases left in between. The CDR3 loop is CASSSSSYYGYTF. DNA for the CDR3: TGTGCCAGCAGTTCCTCGTCCTACTATGGCTACACCTTC.